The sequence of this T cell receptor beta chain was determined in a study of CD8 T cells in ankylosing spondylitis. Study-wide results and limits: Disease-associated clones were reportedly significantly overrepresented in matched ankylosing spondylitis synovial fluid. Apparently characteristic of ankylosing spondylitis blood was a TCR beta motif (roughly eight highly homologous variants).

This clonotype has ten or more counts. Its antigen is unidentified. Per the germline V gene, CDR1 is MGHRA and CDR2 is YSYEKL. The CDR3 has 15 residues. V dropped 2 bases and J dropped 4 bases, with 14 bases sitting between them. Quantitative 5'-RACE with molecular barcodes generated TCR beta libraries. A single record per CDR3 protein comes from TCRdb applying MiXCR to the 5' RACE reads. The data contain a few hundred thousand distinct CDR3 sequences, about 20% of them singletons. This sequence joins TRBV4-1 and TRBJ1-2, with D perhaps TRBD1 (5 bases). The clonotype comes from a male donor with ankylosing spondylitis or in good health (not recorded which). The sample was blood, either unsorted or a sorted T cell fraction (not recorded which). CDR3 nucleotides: TGCGCCAGCAGCCAATCGTCAGGGTCGGGCTATGGCTACACCTTC. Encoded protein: CASSQSSGSGYGYTF.